These T cell receptor beta chains were read from a single sample in a study of T cells in Graves' hyperthyroidism and ophthalmopathy. TCRdb fed the multiplex PCR reads into MiXCR, producing one record per CDR3 protein. The sample includes approximately 870,000 distinct CDR3 sequences, 38% of them seen just once. Specimen: blood. The receptor source for this set is a man aged 18 to 30 with Graves' hyperthyroidism. The conserved cysteine and the conserved F or W are not part of the CDR3 here.

12 TRBJ1-1 TRBV9 ASSLSEGNTEAF
14 TRBJ2-7 TRBV5-8 ASNAGQPSSSYEQY
15 TRBJ1-6 TRBV20-1 SARAHPGTGGTSPLH
13 TRBJ1-3 TRBV29-1 SVDPVMEGENTIY
11 TRBJ1-4 TRBV29-1 SVDDGGGEKLF
13 TRBJ1-5 TRBV6-6 ASCSRGGGNQPQH
12 TRBJ1-1 TRBV4-1 ASRQAAGGTEAF
12 TRBJ2-5 TRBV5-1 ASSLTGYGETQY
16 TRBJ2-2 TRBV7-6 ASSFKGGNYEGPGELF
15 TRBJ1-1 TRBV5-1 ASSSGTGMGLRTEAF
12 TRBJ2-2 TRBV20-1 SARAGGNTGELF
11 TRBJ1-1 TRBV7-9 ASILRGGTEAF
13 TRBJ2-7 TRBV2 ASFSTGTGNHEQY
10 TRBJ1-2 TRBV5-1 ASSFEGNGYT
13 NA TRBV20-1 SARSQGLLKNIQY
11 TRBJ1-4 TRBV29-1 SVGTGGYEKLF
13 TRBJ2-2 TRBV6-4 ASSAESGSTGELF
14 TRBJ2-7 TRBV6-2/TRBV6-3 ASSVLLGTGMDEQY
12 TRBJ2-5 TRBV19 ASSIGDGEETQY
10 TRBJ2-5 TRBV20-1 SATGMVEAQY
15 TRBJ1-1 TRBV7-8 ASSPKDPGHPNTEAF
13 TRBJ2-5 TRBV10-3 AISESGGYQETQY
17 TRBJ2-5 TRBV15 ATSRDPGQGAELPETQY
10 TRBJ2-3 TRBV25-1 ASSSTTDTQY
12 TRBJ2-5 TRBV5-6 ASSPHGREETQY
9 TRBJ1-2 TRBV16 ASSQLEGYT
10 TRBJ1-1 TRBV5-7 ASSLGPGKAF
14 TRBJ1-4 TRBV5-1 ASSAARDSSSEKLF
13 TRBJ2-7 TRBV5-1 ASSFDTGAPYEQY
13 TRBJ2-7 TRBV3-1 ASSRPTSVGYEQY
11 TRBJ1-1 TRBV7-9 ASTLGGAGEAF
12 TRBJ1-1 TRBV7-9 ASSLVGMDTEAF
9 TRBJ2-7 TRBV7-4 ASSTEGGQY
10 TRBJ2-7 TRBV19 TFRDMTYEQY
12 TRBJ2-6 TRBV19 ASSRDPGANVLT
10 TRBJ1-2 TRBV12-3/TRBV12-4 ASSLGQLGYT
11 TRBJ1-5 TRBV7-2 ASSQDSRQPQH
12 TRBJ1-5 TRBV24-1 ATSVPGPNQPQH
12 TRBJ1-6 TRBV15 ATSSLGQNSPLH
13 TRBJ2-7 TRBV2 ASSETGSISYEQY